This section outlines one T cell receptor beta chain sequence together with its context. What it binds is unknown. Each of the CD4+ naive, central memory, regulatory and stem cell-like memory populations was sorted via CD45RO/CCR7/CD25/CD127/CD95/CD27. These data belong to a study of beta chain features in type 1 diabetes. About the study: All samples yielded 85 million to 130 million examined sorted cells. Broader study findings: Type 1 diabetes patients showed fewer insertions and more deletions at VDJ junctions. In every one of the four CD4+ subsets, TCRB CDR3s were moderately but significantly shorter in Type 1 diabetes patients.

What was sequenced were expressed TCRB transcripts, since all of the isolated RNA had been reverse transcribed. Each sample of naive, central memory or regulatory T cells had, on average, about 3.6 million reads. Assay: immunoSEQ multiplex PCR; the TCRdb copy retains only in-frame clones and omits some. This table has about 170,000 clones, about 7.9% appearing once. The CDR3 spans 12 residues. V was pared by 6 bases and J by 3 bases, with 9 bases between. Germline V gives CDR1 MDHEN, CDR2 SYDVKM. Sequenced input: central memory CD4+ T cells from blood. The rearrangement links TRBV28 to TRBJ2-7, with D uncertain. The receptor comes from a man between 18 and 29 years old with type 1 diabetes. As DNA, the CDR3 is TGTGCCAGCAGCGAGACTCTCTACGAGCAGTACTTC. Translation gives CASSETLYEQYF.